This TCR beta chain was recovered during a study of T cell repertoires in cytomegalovirus infection. V was clipped by 6 bases and J by 3 bases, with 18 bases between them. This CDR3 has 16 amino acids. Germline CDR1 and CDR2: PRHDT and FYEKMQ (reference sequence). Study-wide findings and caveats: Dominating the ex vivo response were TCR beta clonotypes that were CMV-specific and HLA-C-restricted.

TCRdb reprocessed the reads with MiXCR, giving one entry per CDR3 protein. This sample has 700,000 to 950,000 distinct CDR3 sequences, with 30% to 35% found just once. As regards this clonotype: The antigen remains unidentified.

The specimen comprised cultured CD8+ T cells from PBMCs, sampled from culture after CMV antigen stimulation. V usage is TRBV13 and J usage is TRBJ2-1; possibly TRBD2 for D (6 bases). The receptor was isolated from a human donor in good health (CMV status not recorded). Some clones in this sample may be carry-over from other donors' samples. This CDR3 reads CASRNVRGNIYNEQFF. CDR3 DNA sequence: TGTGCCAGCAGAAACGTTCGGGGGAACATCTACAATGAGCAGTTCTTC.